This T cell receptor beta chain was identified during a study of T cells in Graves' hyperthyroidism and ophthalmopathy. Study-wide background: At the time of initial diagnosis and before any treatment, peripheral blood was collected. Study-level findings and limits: By a 13 V-J model, ophthalmopathy was set apart from stable hyperthyroidism. Most thyroid clonotypes with frequency above 0.001 were detected in blood.

This clonotype was observed many times. Its antigen is currently unknown. The CDR3 regions of TCR beta were amplified from RNA transcripts. First-round RT-PCR with HTBI primers amplified the TCR CDR3 region. TCRdb passed the multiplex PCR reads through MiXCR, listing each CDR3 protein once. The data contain 470,000 or so distinct CDR3 sequences, about 20% of them singletons. Germline V gene data show CDR1 as MNHNS and CDR2 as SASEGT. V was clipped by 3 bases and J by 0 bases, with 12 bases between them. The CDR3 spans 16 residues. Stable Graves' hyperthyroidism meant no ophthalmopathy progression within 18 months.

Sequencing input: blood. The receptor was derived from a man aged 18 to 29 with Graves' hyperthyroidism. The chain is built from TRBV6-1 and TRBJ2-4, with no clear D. The CDR3 DNA follows: TGTGCCAGCAGTGACCCCACAGAGGTAGCCAAAAACATTCAGTACTTC. Translating it yields CASSDPTEVAKNIQYF.